These 25 T cell receptor beta chains originate from one sample sequenced in a study of control samples from healthy donors and cancer patients. Sequenced by immunoSEQ multiplex PCR; TCRdb stores in-frame clones only, minus some. This sample carries roughly 69,000 clones, approximately 87% of them seen once, and the ten largest clones take approximately 2.1%. The sequenced sample was PBMCs. The receptors were sampled from a woman between 45 and 60 years old with head and neck cancer.

The CDR3: CASREDGGFSKNIQYF. The CDR3 nucleotides are TGTGCCAGCCGAGAGGACGGGGGATTTTCCAAAAACATTCAGTACTTC. The chain employs TRBV19 and TRBJ2-4, with D maybe TRBD2 (6 bases). The ends were cut back, 9 bases at V and 2 bases at J, with 20 bases in the middle. Looked up from germline, CDR1 is LNHDA and CDR2 is SQIVND (reference sequence). The CDR3 sequence is 16 residues long.

The DNA of the CDR3 is TGTGCCAGCAGCTCCCGACAGGGATGGATAGAGACCCAGTACTTC. It specifies CASSSRQGWIETQYF. The chain links TRBV7-9 to TRBJ2-5; 7 bases map to TRBD1. The CDR3 loop spans 15 amino acids. J gave up 4 bases and V 4 bases, and 9 bases lay outside the gene matches. Germline values: CDR1 SEHNR, CDR2 FQNEAQ (reference sequence).

The rearrangement links TRBV19 to TRBJ1-5; tentative D call: TRBD1 (6 bases). Germline assignment: CDR1 LNHDA and CDR2 SQIVND (reference sequence). The V and J ends lost 6 bases and 3 bases respectively, with 15 bases between them. The CDR3 consists of 15 residues. As DNA, the CDR3 is TGTGCCAGTAGCCAACAGGGTCTAGACAATCAGCCCCAGCATTTT. This translates into CASSQQGLDNQPQHF.

A remark on this clone: This sample also contains other DNA sequences that code for the same CDR3. The V call is TRBV18, the J call TRBJ2-7; the D gene is possibly TRBD2 (5 bases). Germline values: CDR1 KGHSH, CDR2 LQKENI. The CDR3 extends over 17 amino acids. V was cut by 2 bases and J by 2 bases, with 19 bases left in between. CDR3 sequence (DNA): TGTGCCAGCTCACCAATTATGAGCCGGGATTCTCCCTACGAGCAGTACTTC. Its protein is CASSPIMSRDSPYEQYF. The whole variable domain, filled in from reference TRBV18 and TRBJ2-7, reads NAGVMQNPRHLVRRRGQEARLRCSPMKGHSHVYWYRQLPEEGLKFMVYLQKENIIDESGMPKERFSAEFPKEGPSILRIQQVVRGDSAAYFCASSPIMSRDSPYEQYFGPGTRLTVT.

The rearrangement uses TRBV28 and TRBJ2-2; possibly TRBD2 for D (6 bases). Germline V gives CDR1 MDHEN, CDR2 SYDVKM. The CDR3 consists of 16 residues. Trimming removed 7 bases at V and 0 bases at J, with 15 bases between. The CDR3 nucleotides read TGTGCCAGCACCCCGGGACTGATTACGAACACCGGGGAGCTGTTTTTT. Protein sequence: CASTPGLITNTGELFF.

With respect to this clone: Compared with germline, one end of the junction differs, possibly owing to a read error. The same CDR3 arises from other DNA sequences in this sample as well. The chain couples TRBV5-1 to TRBJ1-1, with 7 bases identical to TRBD1. CDR3 length: 13 residues. In germline, CDR1 is SGHRS, CDR2 YFSETQ. DNA of the CDR3: TGCGCCAGCGCGGGGACAGTGAACACTGAAGCCTTCTTT. Amino acid sequence: CASAGTVNTEAFF.

This sequence joins TRBV6-5 and TRBJ1-2; perhaps TRBD1 as D (6 bases). This CDR3 spans 14 amino acids. V was cut by 7 bases and J by 2 bases, with 14 bases left in between. Germline lookup yields CDR1 MNHEY and CDR2 SVGAGI. The CDR3 region has the DNA TGTGCCAGCACTGGGGGCCAGGGGAACTATGGCTACACCTTC. Translating gives CASTGGQGNYGYTF.

The CDR3 DNA sequence: TGTGCCAGCAGTGAAACCCCCGGGATCGACGAGCAGTACTTC. Protein product: CASSETPGIDEQYF. This rearrangement joins TRBV2 to TRBJ2-7, with D possibly matching TRBD2 (5 bases). CDR1 SNHLY and CDR2 FYNNEI come from the germline V gene. CDR3 length equals 14 residues. Trimming took 2 bases from V and 5 from J, leaving 13 bases between them.

This rearrangement joins TRBV5-1 to TRBJ2-7, with 8 bases fitting TRBD1. CDR3 length: 16 amino acids. Germline CDR1 and CDR2: SGHRS and YFSETQ. Trimming took 4 bases from V and 5 from J; bases not matched to a gene: 14. In DNA form, the CDR3 reads TGCGCCAGCAGCCGAGCGTTAGGACAGGGAATCAACGAGCAGTACTTC. Its protein is CASSRALGQGINEQYF.

This clone was picked up a small number of times. The chain employs TRBV7-9 and TRBJ1-6; a possible D gene is TRBD1 (5 bases). CDR1 and CDR2 from the germline V gene are SEHNR and FQNEAQ (reference sequence). The CDR3 spans 15 residues. Between the trimmed V and J ends, which lost 3 bases and 9 bases, there was a span of 15 bases. The CDR3, as DNA: TGTGCCAGCAGCTTTATTGGAAGTGGGGGTTCACCCCTCCACTTT. This encodes CASSFIGSGGSPLHF.

The CDR3 region has the DNA TGTGCCAGCAGGCCAGGGGGCGGAGAGACCCAGTACTTC. This gives the protein CASRPGGGETQYF. The rearrangement uses TRBV2 and TRBJ2-5; TRBD1 matches 8 bases. Germline CDR1 reads SNHLY; CDR2 reads FYNNEI. V lost 6 bases and J lost 4; bases outside the gene matches: 4. The CDR3 extends over 13 amino acids. Complete variable domain (other parts from reference TRBV2 and TRBJ2-5): EPEVTQTPSHQVTQMGQEVILRCVPISNHLYFYWYRQILGQKVEFLVSFYNNEISEKSEIFDDQFSVERPDGSNFTLKIRSTKLEDSAMYFCASRPGGGETQYFGPGTRLLVL.

The V and J genes are TRBV7-2 and TRBJ1-4; D call uncertain. This CDR3 has 14 amino acids. V lost 5 bases, J lost 4 bases, and 11 bases lay in between. CDR1 SGHTA and CDR2 FQGNSA come from the germline V gene. In nucleotides, the CDR3 is TGTGCCAGCAGCCCTAGACGGGTTAATGAAAAACTGTTTTTT. It specifies CASSPRRVNEKLFF.

This clone showed up just a few times. The chain has TRBV28 and TRBJ1-4; D remains ambiguous. The germline CDR1 and CDR2 sequences are MDHEN and SYDVKM. V was clipped by 3 bases and J by 7 bases, with 9 bases between them. This CDR3 has 13 residues. The DNA of the CDR3 is TGTGCCAGCAGTTTCAGCCCGAGTGAAAAACTGTTTTTT. Encoded protein: CASSFSPSEKLFF.

This clone came up once. The J gene is TRBJ2-3, the V gene TRBV18; 9 bases fit TRBD1. The CDR3 contains 13 residues. CDR1 is KGHSH, CDR2 LQKENI, per germline. J gave up 7 bases and V 5 bases, and 4 bases lay outside the gene matches. CDR3 in amino acids: CASSSGQGNTQYF. The CDR3 DNA follows: TGTGCCAGCTCATCGGGACAGGGAAATACGCAGTATTTT.

The rearrangement uses TRBV27 and TRBJ1-2, with no clear D. The germline CDR1 and CDR2 sequences are MNHEY and SMNVEV (reference sequence). The CDR3 is 12 residues long. Between the trimmed V and J ends, which lost 6 bases and 8 bases, there was a span of 13 bases. CDR3 sequence reads: CASRTASRGYTF. The CDR3 DNA follows: TGTGCCAGCAGGACGGCATCGCGGGGCTACACCTTC.

The gene calls are TRBV6-6 and TRBJ2-7, with 9 bases identical to TRBD1. The length of the CDR3 is 14 residues. Trimming cost V 5 bases and J 4 bases; bases outside gene matches: 6. Per the germline V gene, CDR1 is MNHNY and CDR2 is SVGAGI (reference sequence). CDR3 sequence: CASSPRQGDYEQYF. CDR3 bases: TGTGCCAGCAGTCCTCGACAGGGGGATTACGAGCAGTACTTC.

J is TRBJ2-5 and V is TRBV19; 8 bases match TRBD2. Germline V gene lookup returns CDR1 LNHDA and CDR2 SQIVND (reference sequence). CDR3 length equals 16 residues. Trimming cost V 5 bases and J 1 base; bases outside gene matches: 9. CDR3 DNA: TGTGCCAGTAGTCCCAGGACTAGCTCCCTCCAAGAGACCCAGTACTTC. Protein product: CASSPRTSSLQETQYF.

The chain couples TRBV5-1 to TRBJ2-5; 11 bases match TRBD2. Germline values: CDR1 SGHRS, CDR2 YFSETQ. The V gene end was trimmed by 4 bases and the J gene end by 7 bases; junction bases not matched to a gene: 9. This CDR3 has 15 amino acids. CDR3 loop: CASSLLTSGDGTQYF. DNA for the CDR3: TGCGCCAGCAGCCTCCTGACTAGCGGGGACGGGACCCAGTACTTC. The complete variable domain, with remaining parts taken from reference TRBV5-1 and TRBJ2-5, reads KAGVTQTPRYLIKTRGQQVTLSCSPISGHRSVSWYQQTPGQGLQFLFEYFSETQRNKGNFPGRFSGRQFSNSRSEMNVSTLELGDSALYLCASSLLTSGDGTQYFGPGTRLLVL.

J is TRBJ1-6 and V is TRBV28, with TRBD1 as a possible D gene (5 bases). The V gene lost 5 bases and the J gene lost 8 bases, with 16 bases spanning the gap. From germline, CDR1 is MDHEN and CDR2 SYDVKM. This CDR3 region has 15 residues. The CDR3 sequence is CASSPSGTADSPLHF. In nucleotides, the CDR3 is TGTGCCAGCAGTCCGTCCGGGACCGCTGATTCACCCCTCCACTTT.

V and J are TRBV18 and TRBJ2-7; D ambiguous. The germline gives CDR1 KGHSH, CDR2 LQKENI. With 2 bases removed from V and 0 bases from J, the gap between germline ends came to 8 bases. The CDR3 extends over 14 amino acids. The CDR3 coding sequence is TGTGCCAGCTCACCAACGAGGAGCTCCTACGAGCAGTACTTC. Amino acid sequence: CASSPTRSSYEQYF.

This clone came up a few times. The chain is built from TRBV7-9 and TRBJ2-7; a possible D gene is TRBD1 (5 bases). Germline-derived CDR1 and CDR2 are SEHNR and FQNEAQ (reference sequence). The V and J ends lost 4 bases and 5 bases respectively, with 9 bases between them. This CDR3 region has 12 residues. The CDR3 DNA reads as TGTGCCAGCAGCTCAGGGTTCCACGAGCAGTACTTC. Protein: CASSSGFHEQYF. Complete variable domain (other parts from reference TRBV7-9 and TRBJ2-7): DTGVSQNPRHKITKRGQNVTFRCDPISEHNRLYWYRQTLGQGPEFLTYFQNEAQLEKSRLLSDRFSAERPKGSFSTLEIQRTEQGDSAMYLCASSSGFHEQYFGPGTRLTVT.

The rearrangement uses TRBV19 and TRBJ1-5, with D possibly matching TRBD1 (5 bases). The CDR3 sequence is 16 residues long. From germline, CDR1 is LNHDA and CDR2 SQIVND (reference sequence). Trimming cost V 7 bases and J 2 bases, with 18 bases left between them. CDR3 in amino acids: CASKPGILSGNQPQHF. The CDR3 DNA reads as TGTGCCAGTAAGCCAGGGATACTCTCGGGCAATCAGCCCCAGCATTTT.

This clone was seen only once. The rearrangement joins TRBV18 to TRBJ2-4; the D gene could be TRBD1 or TRBD2 (7 bases each). The CDR3 spans 14 residues. The V gene lost 1 base and the J gene lost 7 bases, with 11 bases spanning the gap. Germline values: CDR1 KGHSH, CDR2 LQKENI. In DNA form, the CDR3 reads TGTGCCAGCTCACCACAGCAGGGGGGGAACATTCAGTACTTC. Translating it yields CASSPQQGGNIQYF.

The chain joins TRBV7-9 to TRBJ2-5, with no clear D. Trimming left V 8 bases short and J 4 bases short, with 5 bases between. The germline V gene encodes CDR1 SEHNR and CDR2 FQNEAQ (reference sequence). The CDR3 has 10 amino acids. The CDR3 loop reads CASLGETQYF. The DNA for the CDR3 is TGTGCCAGCCTCGGAGAGACCCAGTACTTC.

The CDR3: CASRAAGLISYEQYF. In DNA, the CDR3 is TGTGCCAGCAGAGCCGCGGGACTCATATCCTACGAGCAGTACTTC. The chain carries TRBV11-2 and TRBJ2-7, with TRBD2 as a possible D gene (6 bases). Germline loops: CDR1 SGHAT, CDR2 FQNNGV. This CDR3 is 15 amino acids long. Between the trimmed V and J ends, which lost 6 bases and 1 base, there was a span of 16 bases.